This T cell receptor beta chain derives from a study of Ad26.COV2.S vaccination and SARS-CoV-2 variants. CDR3 size: 14 residues. CDR1 is SGHRS and CDR2 is YFSETQ in the germline V gene. V was shortened by 0 bases and J by 9 bases, with 12 bases between the two germline ends. This clone was observed a few times. Data came from immunoSEQ multiplex PCR; TCRdb stores just in-frame clones and leaves some out. Altogether about 350,000 clones are present, just over 90% being singletons, with the ten largest covering roughly 3.9%. This clonotype originated in a human donor who had recovered from COVID-19. The V and J genes are TRBV5-1 and TRBJ1-4; D may be TRBD1 (6 bases). The starting material was peripheral blood, obtained after recovery from COVID-19. CDR3 loop: CASSLEEGVKKLFF. CDR3 nucleotide sequence: TGCGCCAGCAGCTTGGAAGAGGGGGTGAAAAAACTGTTTTTT.